One and the same sample provided the 30 T cell receptor beta chains below, sequenced in a study of a mutant IDH1 vaccine in newly diagnosed glioma. TCRdb's copy holds only in-frame clones and misses some; the assay was immunoSEQ multiplex PCR. This sample has tens of thousands of clones, with about 80% found just once. The time point here: baseline, week 1 (first vaccination visit). Noted treatment: pre-vaccination baseline after standard-of-care therapy. The specimen comprised PBMCs, sampled from a glioma patient treated with radiotherapy, temozolomide or both. These receptors originate from a woman aged 40 to 50 with glioma.

J is TRBJ2-7 and V is TRBV29-1; 8 nucleotides match TRBD1. This CDR3 is built from 13 residues. Germline values: CDR1 SQVTM, CDR2 ANQGSEA. With V trimmed by 1 base and J by 6 bases, 5 bases remained unmatched. CDR3 bases: TGCAGCGTTGAAGGGGGTACAGGGGGCGAGCAGTACTTC. Protein product: CSVEGGTGGEQYF.

This clone has only one observation. The rearrangement joins TRBV30 to TRBJ2-1, with 8 bases aligning to TRBD1. J was trimmed by 5 bases and V by 5 bases; bases with no gene match: 8. This CDR3 comprises 14 residues. Germline V gene sequence: CDR1 GTSNPN, CDR2 SVGIG (reference sequence). DNA for the CDR3: TGTGCCTGGGGCGGACAGGGAATCCACAATGAGCAGTTCTTC. Its protein is CAWGGQGIHNEQFF.

This rearrangement joins TRBV9 to TRBJ2-1; D unclear. Trimming removed 0 bases at V and 2 bases at J, with 12 bases between. The CDR3 spans 16 residues. Per germline, CDR1 SGDLS and CDR2 YYNGEE. CDR3 residues: CASSVAYNSPYNEQFF. CDR3 bases: TGTGCCAGCAGCGTAGCCTATAACAGCCCCTACAATGAGCAGTTCTTC.

The J gene is TRBJ1-5, the V gene TRBV6-5; no reliable D call. The CDR3 is 13 amino acids. The germline V and J ends were trimmed by 6 bases and 4 bases, with 10 bases remaining between them. Germline-derived CDR1 and CDR2 are MNHEY and SVGAGI. In nucleotides, the CDR3 is TGTGCCAGCAGGGGCGGTTGGAATCAGCCCCAGCATTTT. It specifies CASRGGWNQPQHF.

V gene TRBV27 combines with J gene TRBJ1-1; D gene uncertain. The CDR3 contains 13 residues. Germline CDR1 and CDR2: MNHEY and SMNVEV (reference sequence). The V end lost 4 bases, the J end lost 6 bases, and 12 bases lay between the germline ends. CDR3 in DNA: TGTGCCAGCAGTTCCCACGGACGCCCTGAAGCTTTCTTT. Its protein is CASSSHGRPEAFF.

The chain is built from TRBV19 and TRBJ2-5; 12 bases are shared with TRBD2. CDR3 length: 18 amino acids. Germline V lookup: CDR1 LNHDA, CDR2 SQIVND (reference sequence). J gave up 5 bases and V 7 bases, and 17 bases lay outside the gene matches. The CDR3 DNA sequence: TGTGCCAGTACCTCCCTAGCGGGGGGGTCTCTTCTACCGGAGACCCAGTACTTC. The encoded protein is CASTSLAGGSLLPETQYF. The entire variable domain, with the rest obtained from reference TRBV19 and TRBJ2-5, is as follows: DGGITQSPKYLFRKEGQNVTLSCEQNLNHDAMYWYRQDPGQGLRLIYYSQIVNDFQKGDIAEGYSVSREKKESFPLTVTSAQKNPTAFYLCASTSLAGGSLLPETQYFGPGTRLLVL.

There are a few counts of this clone. This chain links TRBV25-1 with TRBJ1-1; possible D gene TRBD1, 6 bases. Germline values: CDR1 MGHDK, CDR2 SYGVNS. This CDR3 has 14 amino acids. V was shortened by 8 bases and J by 5 bases, with 18 bases between the two germline ends. CDR3 in amino acids: CASATLGGGTEAFF. CDR3 nucleotides: TGTGCCAGCGCTACCTTAGGGGGAGGTACTGAAGCTTTCTTT. The full variable domain, in which reference TRBV25-1 and TRBJ1-1 provide the parts outside the CDR3, is EADIYQTPRYLVIGTGKKITLECSQTMGHDKMYWYQQDPGMELHLIHYSYGVNSTEKGDLSSESTVSRIRTEHFPLTLESARPSHTSQYLCASATLGGGTEAFFGQGTRLTVV.

The chain uses TRBV25-1 and TRBJ1-1, with D maybe TRBD1 (6 bases). Trimming left V 6 bases short and J 4 bases short, with 12 bases between. CDR1 MGHDK and CDR2 SYGVNS come from the germline V gene. The CDR3 has 13 residues. This chain's CDR3 is CASSQGGSTEAFF. The DNA of the CDR3 is TGTGCCAGCAGCCAAGGGGGGAGCACTGAAGCTTTCTTT. Combining the CDR3 with reference TRBV25-1 and TRBJ1-1 gives the whole variable domain EADIYQTPRYLVIGTGKKITLECSQTMGHDKMYWYQQDPGMELHLIHYSYGVNSTEKGDLSSESTVSRIRTEHFPLTLESARPSHTSQYLCASSQGGSTEAFFGQGTRLTVV.

J is TRBJ1-1 and V is TRBV10-3; 7 bases align to TRBD1. This CDR3 spans 16 amino acids. Germline CDR1 and CDR2: ENHRY and SYGVKD. The trim removed 5 bases at V and 11 bases at J, leaving 20 bases unmatched. The CDR3 DNA sequence: TGTGCCATCAGTACCCGGACAGGCCTTGGGCGACCAGGTGCTTTCTTT. Protein sequence: CAISTRTGLGRPGAFF.

The rearrangement uses TRBV7-9 and TRBJ1-2; 12 bases map to TRBD1. V lost 3 bases to trimming and J lost 7 bases; unmatched junction nucleotides: 3. Germline-derived CDR1 and CDR2 are SEHNR and FQNEAQ (reference sequence). The CDR3 extends over 14 amino acids. CDR3 nucleotides: TGTGCCAGCAGCTTGGGGACAGGGGGCGTTGGCTACACCTTC. Amino acid sequence: CASSLGTGGVGYTF.

The rearrangement uses TRBV2 and TRBJ1-2, with D perhaps TRBD1 (5 bases). The ends were cut back, 5 bases at V and 4 bases at J, with 20 bases in the middle. Per germline, CDR1 SNHLY and CDR2 FYNNEI. This CDR3 region has 16 residues. The CDR3 DNA reads as TGTGCCAGCAGTCGGACTTACGGGCAGGGAGGCTATGGCTACACCTTC. This sequence encodes CASSRTYGQGGYGYTF.

CDR3 coding DNA: TGCGCCAGCAGCTTGGACAGAACAGGGAGGACTAACTATGGCTACACCTTC. It codes for CASSLDRTGRTNYGYTF. The chain couples TRBV5-1 to TRBJ1-2, with D perhaps matching TRBD1 (6 bases). Germline V lookup: CDR1 SGHRS, CDR2 YFSETQ. The CDR3 runs to 17 residues. V was trimmed by 0 bases and J by 0 bases, leaving 15 bases between them.

The chain recombines TRBV7-2 with TRBJ2-7, with D perhaps matching TRBD1 (7 bases). V was clipped by 5 bases and J by 7 bases, with 18 bases between them. From germline, CDR1 is SGHTA and CDR2 FQGNSA. CDR3 length equals 14 residues. CDR3: CASSTRGGAGEQYF. For the CDR3, the DNA is TGTGCCAGCAGCACCCGAGGGGGCGCGGGGGAGCAGTACTTC.

The J gene is TRBJ1-1, the V gene TRBV29-1, with D uncertain. Germline assignment: CDR1 SQVTM and CDR2 ANQGSEA. Trimming took off 3 bases at V and 1 base at J, with 6 bases between the two ends. The CDR3 covers 12 residues. DNA for the CDR3: TGCAGCGTTGACCCGACGAACACTGAAGCTTTCTTT. This codes for CSVDPTNTEAFF.

V and J are TRBV4-1 and TRBJ2-5; 11 nucleotides align to TRBD2. The length of the CDR3 is 16 residues. The V gene's germline CDR1 is MGHRA and CDR2 YSYEKL. V was pared by 0 bases and J by 4 bases, with 4 bases of the junction left unmatched. CDR3 nucleotide sequence: TGCGCCAGCAGCCAAGATAGCGGGGGGGCGCGAGAGACCCAGTACTTC. It is translated as CASSQDSGGARETQYF.

The J gene is TRBJ2-2, the V gene TRBV25-1, with D tentatively TRBD2 (7 bases). V lost 8 bases and J 4 bases, leaving 11 bases between the germline ends. This CDR3 has 13 residues. Germline assignment: CDR1 MGHDK and CDR2 SYGVNS. In nucleotides, the CDR3 is TGTGCCAGCGGCGCGGGGGCCACCGGGGAGCTGTTTTTT. Amino acid sequence: CASGAGATGELFF. Full variable domain (remainder filled in from reference TRBV25-1 and TRBJ2-2): EADIYQTPRYLVIGTGKKITLECSQTMGHDKMYWYQQDPGMELHLIHYSYGVNSTEKGDLSSESTVSRIRTEHFPLTLESARPSHTSQYLCASGAGATGELFFGEGSRLTVL.

The chain combines TRBV4-1 with TRBJ2-7; 10 bases agree with TRBD1. Germline V gene data show CDR1 as MGHRA and CDR2 as YSYEKL. This CDR3 is 15 amino acids long. V gave up 4 bases and J gave up 2 bases; unmatched junction bases: 5. Here the CDR3 reads CASSLGTGVAYEQYF. CDR3 DNA: TGCGCCAGCAGCCTGGGGACAGGGGTCGCCTACGAGCAGTACTTC.

V gene TRBV6-1 combines with J gene TRBJ2-7, with 9 bases that match TRBD1. The CDR3 runs 17 residues. Looked up from germline, CDR1 is MNHNS and CDR2 is SASEGT. V lost 4 bases, J lost 4 bases, and 14 bases stayed unmatched. The CDR3 sequence: CASSGHQERTGVYEQYF. As DNA, the CDR3 is TGTGCCAGCAGTGGACACCAGGAGAGGACAGGGGTGTACGAGCAGTACTTC.

The chain is built from TRBV11-3 and TRBJ2-2; D is unclear. Per germline, CDR1 SGHNT and CDR2 YENEEA. V lost 2 bases to trimming and J lost 5 bases, with 12 bases between them. This CDR3 has 15 residues. The CDR3 here is CASSLSAIVTGELFF. The CDR3 bases are TGTGCCAGCAGCTTATCGGCGATTGTTACCGGGGAGCTGTTTTTT.

This clone turned up a few times. The CDR3 DNA is TGCAGCTCCCAGGGAGAAGAGACCCAGTACTTC. Encoded protein: CSSQGEETQYF. This chain uses TRBV20-1 with TRBJ2-5; either TRBD1 or TRBD2 may fit D (5 bases each). The CDR3 is made up of 11 amino acids. Germline CDR1 and CDR2: DFQATT and SNEGSKA (reference sequence).

The CDR3: CASYNYEQYF. The CDR3, as DNA: TGTGCCAGCTACAACTACGAGCAGTACTTC. The J gene is TRBJ2-7, the V gene TRBV2, with D uncertain. This CDR3 has 10 residues. CDR1 and CDR2 (germline): SNHLY, FYNNEI. Trimming stripped 8 bases from V and 3 bases from J, with 5 bases between.

V gene TRBV2 combines with J gene TRBJ2-7; 8 bases fit TRBD1. The CDR3 covers 12 residues. CDR1 and CDR2 from the germline V gene are SNHLY and FYNNEI. The J segment lost 6 bases and the V segment lost 4 bases, leaving 2 bases of the junction unmatched. The CDR3 reads CASSATGAEQYF. The CDR3 DNA reads TGTGCCAGCAGTGCGACAGGGGCCGAGCAGTACTTC.

This chain links TRBV5-1 with TRBJ2-7; tentative D call: TRBD1 (6 bases). This CDR3 has 15 amino acids. The germline V gene encodes CDR1 SGHRS and CDR2 YFSETQ. V lost 2 bases to trimming and J lost 4 bases, with 16 bases between them. The CDR3 nucleotides are TGCGCCAGCAGCTTAGGACGGCAGGGGTTATACGAGCAGTACTTC. As protein: CASSLGRQGLYEQYF.

The rearrangement links TRBV2 to TRBJ2-7; 11 bases are shared with TRBD1. V lost 3 bases to trimming and J lost 10 bases; unmatched junction nucleotides: 2. The CDR3 has 12 amino acids. CDR1 SNHLY and CDR2 FYNNEI come from the germline V gene. CDR3 sequence (DNA): TGTGCCAGCAGTGAGGACAGGGGGCAACAGTACTTC. It encodes CASSEDRGQQYF.

V is TRBV6-4 and J is TRBJ1-6; D is ambiguous. Trimming pared 10 bases from V and 3 bases from J, leaving 10 bases between. The CDR3 length is 13 residues. Germline lookup yields CDR1 MRHNA and CDR2 SNTAGT. In DNA, the CDR3 is TGTGCCACCCGGCAGAGCTATAATTCACCCCTCCACTTT. Encoded protein: CATRQSYNSPLHF.

The V call is TRBV19, the J call TRBJ1-6; no reliable D call. Germline V gene data show CDR1 as LNHDA and CDR2 as SQIVND (reference sequence). V lost 5 bases and J 0 bases, leaving 8 bases between the germline ends. This CDR3 has 15 amino acids. This chain's CDR3 is CASSDGLSYNSPLHF. The CDR3 bases are TGTGCCAGTAGTGACGGACTCTCCTATAATTCACCCCTCCACTTT.

The chain carries TRBV5-4 and TRBJ2-3; 12 bases match TRBD2. In germline, CDR1 is SGHNT, CDR2 YYREEE (reference sequence). CDR3 length: 16 residues. V dropped 3 bases and J dropped 6; count of bases not matched to a gene: 8. In DNA, the CDR3 is TGTGCCAGCAGCTCTTCTAGCGGGGGGGTCTGGGATACGCAGTATTTT. Translated, it gives CASSSSSGGVWDTQYF.

The chain has TRBV13 and TRBJ2-5; 11 nucleotides line up with TRBD2. Germline-derived CDR1 and CDR2 are PRHDT and FYEKMQ (reference sequence). This CDR3 contains 15 residues. The V gene end was trimmed by 5 bases and the J gene end by 3 bases; junction bases not matched to a gene: 5. CDR3 sequence (DNA): TGTGCCAGCAGCCTCCCGGGACTAGCGGAAGAGACCCAGTACTTC. Translation: CASSLPGLAEETQYF.

V gene TRBV10-3 combines with J gene TRBJ1-1; possibly TRBD1 for D (5 bases). V was trimmed by 10 bases and J by 4 bases, leaving 16 bases between them. Germline loops: CDR1 ENHRY, CDR2 SYGVKD. The CDR3 sequence is 13 residues long. The CDR3, as DNA: TGTGCCACCCTAACGGGGACGGGCACTGAAGCTTTCTTT. This codes for CATLTGTGTEAFF.

This clone was observed a few times. The J gene is TRBJ2-3, the V gene TRBV5-4; no clear D gene. CDR3 length equals 16 residues. Germline V gives CDR1 SGHNT, CDR2 YYREEE (reference sequence). Trimming left V 4 bases short and J 0 bases short, with 15 bases between. CDR3 sequence: CASSNGRVRSTDTQYF. CDR3 nucleotides: TGTGCCAGCAGCAACGGGCGAGTAAGAAGCACAGATACGCAGTATTTT.